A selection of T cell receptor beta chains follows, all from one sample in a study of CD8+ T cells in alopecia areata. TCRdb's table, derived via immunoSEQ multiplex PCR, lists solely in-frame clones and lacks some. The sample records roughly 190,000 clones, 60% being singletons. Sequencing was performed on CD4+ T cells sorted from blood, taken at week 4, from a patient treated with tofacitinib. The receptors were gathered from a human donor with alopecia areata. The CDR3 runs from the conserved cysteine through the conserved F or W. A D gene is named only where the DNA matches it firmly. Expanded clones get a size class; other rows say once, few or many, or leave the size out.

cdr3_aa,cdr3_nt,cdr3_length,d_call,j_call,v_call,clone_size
CSVGSRASMNTEAFF,TGCAGCGTTGGTTCCAGGGCCTCCATGAACACTGAAGCTTTCTTT,15,.,TRBJ1-1,TRBV29-1,.
CSVTPQGSSYEQYF,TGCAGCGTCACCCCCCAGGGGAGCTCCTACGAGCAGTACTTC,14,.,TRBJ2-7,TRBV29-1,.
CASRGGLGNEQYF,TGTGCCAGCAGGGGGGGGCTGGGGAACGAGCAGTACTTC,13,.,TRBJ2-7,TRBV6-5,.
CASSVGGLSYEQYF,TGTGCCAGCAGTGTCGGTGGACTCTCCTACGAGCAGTACTTC,14,.,TRBJ2-7,TRBV25-1,.
CAPGLAGEQYF,TGTGCCCCGGGACTAGCGGGAGAGCAGTACTTC,11,TRBD2,TRBJ2-7,TRBV27,few
CASSLLGVGGGNEQFF,TGTGCCAGCAGCCTCTTGGGGGTGGGAGGAGGCAATGAGCAGTTCTTC,16,.,TRBJ2-1,TRBV5-6,.
CATRQLNTEAFF,TGTGCCACCAGACAGTTAAACACTGAAGCTTTCTTT,12,.,TRBJ1-1,TRBV25-1,.
CASSLWINQPQHF,TGTGCCAGCAGCTTATGGATCAATCAGCCCCAGCATTTT,13,.,TRBJ1-5,TRBV7-2,.
CSATSGKETQYF,TGCAGCGCGACATCAGGGAAAGAGACCCAGTACTTC,12,.,TRBJ2-5,TRBV29-1,few
CASSRGTSVWETQYF,TGTGCCAGTAGTCGTGGGACGTCCGTGTGGGAGACCCAGTACTTC,15,.,TRBJ2-5,TRBV19,.
CAHAPSPQETQYF,TGTGCCCACGCCCCCAGTCCCCAAGAGACCCAGTACTTC,13,.,TRBJ2-5,TRBV30,.